These T cell receptor beta chains were read from a single sample in a study of cytomegalovirus exposure and HLA in healthy donors. Some clones are missing from TCRdb's copy, which holds only in-frame ones; the method was immunoSEQ multiplex PCR. Among about 150,000 clones listed, about 74% were seen once. Sequencing used PBMCs. The receptors derive from a woman aged 40 to 50 in good health and CMV-seronegative. CDR3s include the opening cysteine and the closing phenylalanine or tryptophan. Fields, in order: D gene, V gene, J gene, clone size, CDR3 protein, CDR3 DNA. D genes are given only for firm matches. Size is stated for part of the rows, as once, few or many counts, or as a class when the clone is expanded.

d_gene: TRBD2
v_gene: TRBV19
j_gene: TRBJ2-3
abundance: -
CDR3aa: CASSTTSGGTDTQYF
CDR3nt: TGTGCCAGTAGTACGACTAGCGGGGGCACAGATACGCAGTATTTT

d_gene: -
v_gene: TRBV6-5
j_gene: TRBJ2-1
abundance: once
CDR3aa: CASSYSGGGRVREFF
CDR3nt: TGTGCCAGCAGTTACTCAGGGGGGGGTAGGGTGCGGGAATTCTTC

d_gene: -
v_gene: TRBV6-5
j_gene: TRBJ1-5
abundance: -
CDR3aa: CASSSTMGGGNQPQHF
CDR3nt: TGTGCCAGCAGTTCGACGATGGGAGGTGGCAATCAGCCCCAGCATTTT

d_gene: -
v_gene: TRBV18
j_gene: TRBJ1-5
abundance: -
CDR3aa: CASSSTDSNQPQHF
CDR3nt: TGTGCCAGCTCGTCGACGGACTCCAATCAGCCCCAGCATTTT

d_gene: -
v_gene: TRBV5-1
j_gene: TRBJ2-3
abundance: -
CDR3aa: CASSLAGSTDTQYF
CDR3nt: TGCGCCAGCAGCTTGGCAGGTAGCACAGATACGCAGTATTTT

d_gene: -
v_gene: TRBV19
j_gene: TRBJ1-1
abundance: -
CDR3aa: CASSDGGQNTEAFF
CDR3nt: TGTGCCAGTAGTGATGGCGGACAGAACACTGAAGCTTTCTTT

d_gene: -
v_gene: TRBV2
j_gene: TRBJ1-1
abundance: -
CDR3aa: CASSSDSFHTEAFF
CDR3nt: TGTGCCAGCAGTTCGGACAGTTTCCACACTGAAGCTTTCTTT

d_gene: TRBD1
v_gene: TRBV14
j_gene: TRBJ2-2
abundance: -
CDR3aa: CASSIGQGAGELFF
CDR3nt: TGTGCCAGCAGCATCGGACAGGGCGCCGGGGAGCTGTTTTTT

d_gene: TRBD1
v_gene: TRBV28
j_gene: TRBJ1-5
abundance: -
CDR3aa: CASSFLTGGKFQPQHF
CDR3nt: TGTGCCAGCAGTTTCCTCACAGGGGGGAAGTTTCAGCCCCAGCATTTT

d_gene: -
v_gene: TRBV29-1
j_gene: TRBJ2-7
abundance: -
CDR3aa: CSVERESGGSYEQYF
CDR3nt: TGCAGCGTTGAACGGGAGTCAGGGGGGTCCTACGAGCAGTACTTC

d_gene: -
v_gene: TRBV5-6
j_gene: TRBJ2-1
abundance: -
CDR3aa: CASSLGGGDNEQFF
CDR3nt: TGTGCCAGCAGCTTAGGGGGGGGTGACAATGAGCAGTTCTTC

d_gene: TRBD1
v_gene: TRBV19
j_gene: TRBJ2-6
abundance: few
CDR3aa: CASSATGPTSGANVLTF
CDR3nt: TGTGCCAGTAGCGCGACAGGGCCCACCTCTGGGGCCAACGTCCTGACTTTC

d_gene: -
v_gene: TRBV6-4
j_gene: TRBJ2-1
abundance: -
CDR3aa: CASSDSSGSYNEQFF
CDR3nt: TGTGCCAGCAGTGACTCGAGCGGCTCCTACAATGAGCAGTTCTTC

d_gene: TRBD1
v_gene: TRBV28
j_gene: TRBJ1-4
abundance: -
CDR3aa: CASSIYQGAGEKLFF
CDR3nt: TGTGCCAGCAGTATATACCAGGGGGCTGGGGAAAAACTGTTTTTT

d_gene: -
v_gene: TRBV29-1
j_gene: TRBJ1-3
abundance: -
CDR3aa: CSVEDHSSGNTIYF
CDR3nt: TGCAGCGTTGAAGACCACAGCTCTGGAAACACCATATATTTT

d_gene: -
v_gene: TRBV21-1
j_gene: TRBJ2-7
abundance: -
CDR3aa: CASSKVGTGPSSYEQYF
CDR3nt: TGTGCCAGCAGCAAAGTCGGGACAGGACCCAGCTCCTACGAGCAGTACTTC

d_gene: -
v_gene: TRBV5-4
j_gene: TRBJ1-4
abundance: -
CDR3aa: CASSTGLINEKLFF
CDR3nt: TGTGCCAGCAGCACCGGACTGATTAATGAAAAACTGTTTTTT

d_gene: -
v_gene: TRBV5-6
j_gene: TRBJ2-7
abundance: few
CDR3aa: CASSLGAVDREQYF
CDR3nt: TGTGCCAGCAGCTTGGGGGCAGTAGATAGGGAGCAGTACTTC

d_gene: -
v_gene: TRBV28
j_gene: TRBJ1-5
abundance: -
CDR3aa: CASSLFTRHFKQPQHF
CDR3nt: TGTGCCAGCAGTTTATTTACTCGTCATTTTAAACAGCCCCAGCATTTT

d_gene: -
v_gene: TRBV11-2
j_gene: TRBJ1-1
abundance: -
CDR3aa: CASSRQVEAFF
CDR3nt: TGTGCCAGCAGCCGACAGGTCGAAGCTTTCTTT

d_gene: -
v_gene: TRBV10-2
j_gene: TRBJ2-1
abundance: -
CDR3aa: CASSEQSASYNEQFF
CDR3nt: TGCGCCAGCAGTGAACAAAGCGCGTCCTACAATGAGCAGTTCTTC

d_gene: -
v_gene: TRBV10-3
j_gene: TRBJ1-1
abundance: -
CDR3aa: CAISDPTDIVTEAFF
CDR3nt: TGTGCCATCAGTGACCCCACGGACATAGTCACTGAAGCTTTCTTT

d_gene: TRBD1
v_gene: TRBV6-5
j_gene: TRBJ1-2
abundance: -
CDR3aa: CASSYSSGTGGSYTF
CDR3nt: TGTGCCAGCAGTTACTCCTCCGGGACAGGGGGCAGCTACACCTTC

d_gene: TRBD1
v_gene: TRBV6-5
j_gene: TRBJ1-1
abundance: -
CDR3aa: CASSVDRVNTEAFF
CDR3nt: TGTGCCAGCAGCGTCGACAGGGTCAACACTGAAGCTTTCTTT

d_gene: TRBD1
v_gene: TRBV6-6
j_gene: TRBJ1-1
abundance: -
CDR3aa: CASTPVQGGNTEAFF
CDR3nt: TGTGCCAGCACTCCCGTCCAGGGGGGGAACACTGAAGCTTTCTTT

d_gene: TRBD2
v_gene: TRBV5-6
j_gene: TRBJ2-1
abundance: -
CDR3aa: CASSLGLAGGVGEQFF
CDR3nt: TGTGCCAGCAGCTTGGGCCTAGCGGGTGGGGTGGGGGAGCAGTTCTTC

d_gene: -
v_gene: TRBV5-6
j_gene: TRBJ1-2
abundance: -
CDR3aa: CASSYQGNYGYTF
CDR3nt: TGTGCCAGCAGCTATCAGGGGAACTATGGCTACACCTTC

d_gene: TRBD2
v_gene: TRBV5-1
j_gene: TRBJ2-3
abundance: -
CDR3aa: CASSFRGGSADTQYF
CDR3nt: TGCGCCAGCAGCTTCCGCGGGGGTAGTGCAGATACGCAGTATTTT

d_gene: -
v_gene: TRBV28
j_gene: TRBJ2-7
abundance: -
CDR3aa: CASFTLGRGIYEQYF
CDR3nt: TGTGCCAGCTTCACCCTGGGACGGGGGATTTACGAGCAGTACTTC

d_gene: TRBD2
v_gene: TRBV10-3
j_gene: TRBJ2-3
abundance: few
CDR3aa: CAISVSLAGALTDTQYF
CDR3nt: TGTGCCATCAGTGTTTCACTAGCGGGGGCCCTCACAGATACGCAGTATTTT

d_gene: -
v_gene: TRBV11-1
j_gene: TRBJ1-1
abundance: -
CDR3aa: CASSPTQIEAFF
CDR3nt: TGTGCCAGCAGCCCGACTCAGATTGAAGCTTTCTTT

d_gene: TRBD2
v_gene: TRBV2
j_gene: TRBJ2-1
abundance: -
CDR3aa: CATATSGNPYNEQFF
CDR3nt: TGTGCCACCGCTACTAGCGGGAATCCATACAATGAGCAGTTCTTC

d_gene: TRBD2
v_gene: TRBV10-3
j_gene: TRBJ2-5
abundance: -
CDR3aa: CAIRGGTSGQETQYF
CDR3nt: TGTGCCATCAGGGGAGGGACTAGCGGACAAGAGACCCAGTACTTC